The rows below give T cell receptor beta chains drawn from one sample of a study of shared clonotypes between healthy human individuals. The table came from immunoSEQ multiplex PCR; TCRdb's copy has only in-frame clones and leaves some out. The sample includes about 550,000 clones, roughly 95% of them seen just once. The material sequenced was naive CD8+ T cells sorted from blood. These receptors all stem from a woman aged 25 to 39 in good health. Both conserved end residues are part of each CDR3. Fields, in order: J gene, clone size, V gene, D gene, CDR3 DNA, CDR3 protein. D genes are given only for firm matches. Size tells how often a clone was seen (once, few, many) or the class of an expanded clone, and some rows leave it out.

j_gene: TRBJ2-1
abundance: .
v_gene: TRBV27
d_gene: TRBD1
CDR3nt: TGTGCCAGCAGTATCGGGACAGGGAGGGGAAATGAGCAGTTCTTC
CDR3aa: CASSIGTGRGNEQFF

j_gene: TRBJ1-1
abundance: .
v_gene: TRBV15
d_gene: .
CDR3nt: TGTGCCACTTCCCTGGCCGGGGGGCCCGAAGCTTTCTTT
CDR3aa: CATSLAGGPEAFF

j_gene: TRBJ2-2
abundance: .
v_gene: TRBV11-2
d_gene: .
CDR3nt: TGTGCCAGCAGCCGTAATACCGGGGAGCTGTTTTTT
CDR3aa: CASSRNTGELFF

j_gene: TRBJ2-7
abundance: .
v_gene: TRBV2
d_gene: TRBD2
CDR3nt: TGTGCCAGCAATGAGCCTTCGACTAGCGGGAGTTTTTCTGGGTCCTACGAGCAGTACTTC
CDR3aa: CASNEPSTSGSFSGSYEQYF

j_gene: TRBJ2-5
abundance: .
v_gene: TRBV6-6
d_gene: .
CDR3nt: TGTGCCAGATGGACAGAAGGATGTGGAGAGACCCAGTACTTC
CDR3aa: CARWTEGCGETQYF

j_gene: TRBJ2-7
abundance: .
v_gene: TRBV11-2
d_gene: TRBD2
CDR3nt: TGTGCCAGCAGCTGGGAGGGAGGTTCCGAGCAGTACTTC
CDR3aa: CASSWEGGSEQYF

j_gene: TRBJ2-3
abundance: .
v_gene: TRBV11-2
d_gene: .
CDR3nt: TGTGCCAGCAGCTTAGATCCGGATACGCAGTATTTT
CDR3aa: CASSLDPDTQYF

j_gene: TRBJ2-3
abundance: .
v_gene: TRBV29-1
d_gene: .
CDR3nt: TGCAGCGTGCCTGGGGTAGCGGAGAACACAGATACGCAGTATTTT
CDR3aa: CSVPGVAENTDTQYF

j_gene: TRBJ2-1
abundance: .
v_gene: TRBV10-1
d_gene: TRBD2
CDR3nt: TGCGCCAGCAGCGAAACGCCTAGCGGGAGGAATGAGCAGTTCTTC
CDR3aa: CASSETPSGRNEQFF

j_gene: TRBJ1-1
abundance: few
v_gene: TRBV28
d_gene: .
CDR3nt: TGTGCCAGCAGTCCCCTCAGCCTTCCCACTGAAGCTTTCTTT
CDR3aa: CASSPLSLPTEAFF

j_gene: TRBJ2-1
abundance: .
v_gene: TRBV4-1
d_gene: TRBD2
CDR3nt: TGCGCCAGCAGCCAAGTGGGGGGACTAGCGGACAATGAGCAGTTCTTC
CDR3aa: CASSQVGGLADNEQFF

j_gene: TRBJ1-1
abundance: .
v_gene: TRBV27
d_gene: .
CDR3nt: TGTGCCAGCAGTTTATCGGCCAACACTGAAGCTTTCTTT
CDR3aa: CASSLSANTEAFF

j_gene: TRBJ2-1
abundance: .
v_gene: TRBV5-1
d_gene: .
CDR3nt: TGCGCCAGCAACCCCGGAACCCTCTACAATGAGCAGTTCTTC
CDR3aa: CASNPGTLYNEQFF

j_gene: TRBJ1-1
abundance: .
v_gene: TRBV2
d_gene: TRBD1
CDR3nt: TGTGCCACCAACGTCGACAGGGACACGATGGTCCTAGAAGCTTTCTTT
CDR3aa: CATNVDRDTMVLEAFF

j_gene: TRBJ1-5
abundance: .
v_gene: TRBV28
d_gene: TRBD1
CDR3nt: TGTGCCAGCCAGGGGGCGGCTAGCAATCAGCCCCAGCATTTT
CDR3aa: CASQGAASNQPQHF

j_gene: TRBJ1-5
abundance: .
v_gene: TRBV27
d_gene: .
CDR3nt: TGTGCCAGCAGTTTTTCCCGGGGAGGCCAGCCCCAGCATTTT
CDR3aa: CASSFSRGGQPQHF

j_gene: TRBJ2-2
abundance: .
v_gene: TRBV27
d_gene: .
CDR3nt: TGTGCCGTTCTGCGTCCAGGGGGGGAAAACAGGGTGAACACCGGGGAGCTGTTTTTT
CDR3aa: CAVLRPGGENRVNTGELFF

j_gene: TRBJ2-6
abundance: .
v_gene: TRBV5-6
d_gene: .
CDR3nt: TGTGCCAGCAGTCCTGGGTCCTCTGGGGCCAACGTCCTGACTTTC
CDR3aa: CASSPGSSGANVLTF

j_gene: TRBJ1-1
abundance: .
v_gene: TRBV6-1
d_gene: .
CDR3nt: TGTGCCAGTGGTCCTCAAACGTCCCGCCTCGAAGCTTTCTTT
CDR3aa: CASGPQTSRLEAFF

j_gene: TRBJ2-2
abundance: .
v_gene: TRBV5-1
d_gene: TRBD1
CDR3nt: TGCGCCAGCAGCTTGGGAGACAGGGGTACGCGCGGGGAGCTGTTTTTT
CDR3aa: CASSLGDRGTRGELFF

j_gene: TRBJ1-1
abundance: .
v_gene: TRBV9
d_gene: TRBD1
CDR3nt: TGTGCCAGCAGCGAAGGGACAGGGACTGAAGCTTTCTTT
CDR3aa: CASSEGTGTEAFF

j_gene: TRBJ2-7
abundance: .
v_gene: TRBV2
d_gene: TRBD1
CDR3nt: TGTGCCAGCAGGGGGACCCACGGGACAGTAAGCCACGAGCAGTACTTC
CDR3aa: CASRGTHGTVSHEQYF

j_gene: TRBJ1-5
abundance: once
v_gene: TRBV28
d_gene: .
CDR3nt: TGTGCCAGCAGAAGACCAGGGGCAGGTCAGCCCCAGCATTTT
CDR3aa: CASRRPGAGQPQHF

j_gene: TRBJ2-7
abundance: .
v_gene: TRBV13
d_gene: TRBD1
CDR3nt: TGTGCCAGCAGCTCGGGACAGAACTACGAGCAGTACTTC
CDR3aa: CASSSGQNYEQYF

j_gene: TRBJ2-1
abundance: .
v_gene: TRBV19
d_gene: TRBD2
CDR3nt: TGTGCCAGTAGTGAGCTAGCGGGAGTCGAGCAGTTCTTC
CDR3aa: CASSELAGVEQFF

j_gene: TRBJ1-1
abundance: .
v_gene: TRBV5-1
d_gene: .
CDR3nt: TGCGCCAGCAGCTTGGAACGGCAGGGTAGGCTCGTACGGACTGAAGCTTTCTTT
CDR3aa: CASSLERQGRLVRTEAFF

j_gene: TRBJ2-1
abundance: .
v_gene: TRBV7-8
d_gene: TRBD2
CDR3nt: TGTGCCAGCAGCTTACCCCGACTAGCGGGAGTGGATAATGAGCAGTTCTTC
CDR3aa: CASSLPRLAGVDNEQFF

j_gene: TRBJ2-7
abundance: .
v_gene: TRBV4-1
d_gene: .
CDR3nt: TGCGCCAGCAGCCAAGATCTCAGGATGGAGGACGAGCAGTACTTC
CDR3aa: CASSQDLRMEDEQYF

j_gene: TRBJ1-2
abundance: .
v_gene: TRBV10-3
d_gene: .
CDR3nt: TGTGCCATCAGCGGGGGTTTTGGGGAGAACTATGGCTACACCTTC
CDR3aa: CAISGGFGENYGYTF

j_gene: TRBJ1-6
abundance: once
v_gene: TRBV7-8
d_gene: .
CDR3nt: TGTGCCAGCAGCTTCTCGACAGGCTATAATTCACCCCTCCACTTT
CDR3aa: CASSFSTGYNSPLHF

j_gene: TRBJ2-5
abundance: .
v_gene: TRBV7-9
d_gene: .
CDR3nt: TGTGCCAGCAGCTACTTAGGGAATAGCGGACTCCAAGAGACCCAGTACTTC
CDR3aa: CASSYLGNSGLQETQYF

j_gene: TRBJ2-1
abundance: .
v_gene: TRBV5-4
d_gene: .
CDR3nt: TGTGCCAGCAGCTTGACGGGGGCGAATGAGCAGTTCTTC
CDR3aa: CASSLTGANEQFF

j_gene: TRBJ2-3
abundance: .
v_gene: TRBV30
d_gene: .
CDR3nt: TGTGCCTGGAGTGAATTTACTAGCACAGATACGCAGTATTTT
CDR3aa: CAWSEFTSTDTQYF

j_gene: TRBJ2-7
abundance: .
v_gene: TRBV6-5
d_gene: TRBD1
CDR3nt: TGTGCCAGCAGACTACGCCGGGACAGGTTATACGAGCAGTACTTC
CDR3aa: CASRLRRDRLYEQYF

j_gene: TRBJ2-2
abundance: once
v_gene: TRBV5-6
d_gene: TRBD2
CDR3nt: TGTGCCAGCAGCGCGAGCGCGGGAGGGATGTCCGGGGAGCTGTTTTTT
CDR3aa: CASSASAGGMSGELFF

j_gene: TRBJ2-5
abundance: .
v_gene: TRBV4-1
d_gene: .
CDR3nt: TGCGCCAGCAGCCAAGAGGAGAGTTGGGAGCAGTACTTC
CDR3aa: CASSQEESWEQYF

j_gene: TRBJ2-3
abundance: .
v_gene: TRBV27
d_gene: TRBD2
CDR3nt: TGTGCCAGCGGACGAGCGGGGCCCACAGATACGCAGTATTTT
CDR3aa: CASGRAGPTDTQYF

j_gene: TRBJ1-1
abundance: .
v_gene: TRBV6-5
d_gene: .
CDR3nt: TGTGCCAGCAGTTTTATGAACACTGAAGCTTTCTTT
CDR3aa: CASSFMNTEAFF

j_gene: TRBJ1-5
abundance: .
v_gene: TRBV10-3
d_gene: .
CDR3nt: TGTGCCATCAGTGAGTCGATGTTCGTAGGTGACGAGCCCCAGCATTTT
CDR3aa: CAISESMFVGDEPQHF